These 27 T cell receptor beta chains were sequenced from one sample in a study of cytomegalovirus exposure and HLA in healthy donors. Amplification used 60 Vbeta primers and 13 Jbeta primers. Clones were sequenced by immunoSEQ multiplex PCR, and TCRdb holds only the in-frame ones, with some missing. Altogether fewer than 150,000 clones are present, nearly 80% being singletons, with the ten largest covering 4.5% to 6%. Material for sequencing was PBMCs. The source of these receptors is a male donor in good health and CMV-seronegative.

Here the CDR3 reads CASSYLANTGELFF. In DNA, the CDR3 is TGTGCCAGCAGTTATCTCGCGAACACCGGGGAGCTGTTTTTT. V usage is TRBV11-2 and J usage is TRBJ2-2; D remains ambiguous. V was trimmed by 6 bases and J by 0 bases, leaving 8 bases between them. Germline V lookup: CDR1 SGHAT, CDR2 FQNNGV. The CDR3 has 14 residues.

The chain combines TRBV30 with TRBJ1-1; no reliable D call. V dropped 4 bases and J dropped 0 bases, with 6 bases sitting between them. CDR3 length equals 12 residues. In germline, CDR1 is GTSNPN, CDR2 SVGIG (reference sequence). CDR3 sequence reads: CAWTRLNTEAFF. In DNA form, the CDR3 reads TGTGCCTGGACCAGGCTGAACACTGAAGCTTTCTTT.

This clone has only one observation. The rearrangement links TRBV5-1 to TRBJ2-5; D gene unclear. The CDR3 has 13 amino acids. With 3 bases removed from V and 5 bases from J, the gap between germline ends came to 11 bases. CDR1 is SGHRS, CDR2 YFSETQ, per germline. CDR3 bases: TGCGCCAGCAGCTCTGGAGCCCTTGAGACCCAGTACTTC. It specifies CASSSGALETQYF.

CDR3 amino acids: CASSLERNNSPLHF. The CDR3 nucleotides read TGCGCCAGCAGCTTGGAGCGGAATAATTCACCCCTCCACTTT. V gene TRBV5-1 combines with J gene TRBJ1-6; D gene uncertain. Germline values: CDR1 SGHRS, CDR2 YFSETQ. V shed 0 bases and J shed 5 bases, with 6 bases lying between them. This CDR3 spans 14 amino acids.

This clone was seen a few times. The chain couples TRBV5-5 to TRBJ2-7; possibly TRBD1 for D (6 bases). V was clipped by 4 bases and J by 3 bases, with 14 bases between them. Germline loops: CDR1 SGHKS, CDR2 YYEKEE (reference sequence). The CDR3 loop spans 14 amino acids. CDR3 sequence (DNA): TGTGCCAGCAGCCCCCCTACAGGGAACTACGAGCAGTACTTC. Its protein is CASSPPTGNYEQYF.

This clone was seen only a few times. V usage is TRBV5-1 and J usage is TRBJ1-5; possibly TRBD1 for D (5 bases). Germline-derived CDR1 and CDR2 are SGHRS and YFSETQ. V dropped 0 bases and J dropped 1 base, with 8 bases sitting between them. CDR3 length equals 15 residues. The CDR3 coding sequence is TGCGCCAGCAGCTTGGAAGGGGTCAGCAATCAGCCCCAGCATTTT. Its translation: CASSLEGVSNQPQHF.

J is TRBJ1-2 and V is TRBV7-9, with 8 bases identical to TRBD1. J was trimmed by 6 bases and V by 3 bases; bases with no gene match: 9. Per germline, CDR1 SEHNR and CDR2 FQNEAQ (reference sequence). There are 15 residues in the CDR3. The DNA of the CDR3 is TGTGCCAGCAGCTTTACGTCTAAGACAGGGGATGGCTACACCTTC. Translating it yields CASSFTSKTGDGYTF.

J is TRBJ2-2 and V is TRBV4-3, with D hard to call. Germline CDR1 LGHNA, CDR2 YSLEER. This CDR3 is built from 15 residues. Trimming took off 1 base at V and 2 bases at J, with 8 bases between the two ends. This chain's CDR3 is CASSQGAGNTGELFF. The CDR3 DNA reads TGCGCCAGCAGCCAAGGGGCAGGAAACACCGGGGAGCTGTTTTTT.

This clone has only a few counts. The gene calls are TRBV7-3 and TRBJ2-7, with 9 positions matching TRBD1. The CDR3 consists of 19 residues. Trimming at V came to 1 base and at J to 1 base, leaving 14 bases not matched to a gene. CDR1 and CDR2 (germline): SGHTA, FQGTGA. The CDR3 sequence: CASSLNLGDRETRSYEQYF. CDR3 nucleotide sequence: TGTGCCAGCAGCTTAAATTTGGGGGACAGGGAAACAAGGTCCTACGAGCAGTACTTC.

The V call is TRBV30, the J call TRBJ2-3; 12 positions match TRBD2. With V trimmed by 8 bases and J by 4 bases, 13 bases remained unmatched. The CDR3 runs 16 residues. The germline CDR1 and CDR2 sequences are GTSNPN and SVGIG (reference sequence). The CDR3 protein is CAGVTMGLAGSDTQYF. In nucleotides, the CDR3 is TGTGCCGGAGTCACGATGGGACTAGCGGGTTCAGATACGCAGTATTTT. The full variable domain, its missing parts supplied by reference TRBV30 and TRBJ2-3, is SQTIHQWPATLVQPVGSPLSLECTVEGTSNPNLYWYRQAAGRGLQLLFYSVGIGQISSEVPQNLSASRPQDRQFILSSKKLLLSDSGFYLCAGVTMGLAGSDTQYFGPGTRLTVL.

This clone has just a few counts. This chain links TRBV7-9 with TRBJ1-1; TRBD1 agrees at 7 bases. Trimming cost V 11 bases and J 4 bases; bases outside gene matches: 7. CDR3 length equals 12 residues. Germline V gene lookup returns CDR1 SEHNR and CDR2 FQNEAQ (reference sequence). The CDR3 reads CAGQGQSTEAFF. CDR3 DNA: TGTGCCGGGCAGGGACAGAGCACTGAAGCTTTCTTT.

V and J are TRBV18 and TRBJ2-5; possibly TRBD2 for D (6 bases). CDR1 KGHSH and CDR2 LQKENI come from the germline V gene. Trimming took 5 bases from V and 2 from J, leaving 15 bases between them. This CDR3 is built from 15 residues. CDR3 in amino acids: CASSTTSSAQETQYF. The CDR3 DNA follows: TGTGCCAGCTCAACCACTAGCTCCGCACAAGAGACCCAGTACTTC.

The V call is TRBV27, the J call TRBJ1-1; TRBD1 is a possible D gene (5 bases). With 6 bases removed from V and 11 bases from J, the gap between germline ends came to 13 bases. The germline CDR1 and CDR2 sequences are MNHEY and SMNVEV (reference sequence). The CDR3 spans 11 residues. The CDR3 sequence: CASRTASRAFF. CDR3 nucleotide sequence: TGTGCCAGCAGGACAGCCTCGAGGGCTTTCTTT.

This chain joins TRBV19 and TRBJ1-1, with 7 bases lining up with TRBD1. V gave up 9 bases and J gave up 1 base; unmatched junction bases: 8. CDR1 is LNHDA and CDR2 is SQIVND in the germline V gene (reference sequence). The CDR3 is made up of 14 amino acids. The CDR3 is CASKKTGENTEAFF. Here the CDR3 DNA reads TGTGCCAGCAAGAAAACAGGGGAGAACACTGAAGCTTTCTTT. Using reference TRBV19 and TRBJ1-1 for the parts outside the CDR3, the full variable domain is DGGITQSPKYLFRKEGQNVTLSCEQNLNHDAMYWYRQDPGQGLRLIYYSQIVNDFQKGDIAEGYSVSREKKESFPLTVTSAQKNPTAFYLCASKKTGENTEAFFGQGTRLTVV.

The gene calls are TRBV6-6 and TRBJ1-5, with D possibly matching TRBD1 (5 bases). CDR1 and CDR2 from the germline V gene are MNHNY and SVGAGI (reference sequence). The CDR3 contains 12 residues. V lost 2 bases and J lost 7, with 6 bases in between. The CDR3 DNA reads as TGTGCCAGCAGTTACGGGGGGCAGCCCCAGCATTTT. It codes for CASSYGGQPQHF.

This clone appeared a few times. The chain carries TRBV7-9 and TRBJ1-2, with D possibly being TRBD1 (6 bases). The CDR3 is 13 residues long. Germline lookup yields CDR1 SEHNR and CDR2 FQNEAQ (reference sequence). V lost 9 bases and J 8 bases, leaving 19 bases between the germline ends. DNA of the CDR3: TGTGCCAGTGGACCTGCGGGGGCGGCCGGCTACACCTTC. It yields the protein CASGPAGAAGYTF. Together with reference TRBV7-9 and TRBJ1-2, the CDR3 gives the full variable domain: DTGVSQNPRHKITKRGQNVTFRCDPISEHNRLYWYRQTLGQGPEFLTYFQNEAQLEKSRLLSDRFSAERPKGSFSTLEIQRTEQGDSAMYLCASGPAGAAGYTFGSGTRLTVV.

This chain joins TRBV18 and TRBJ2-2; D possibly corresponds to TRBD1 (6 bases). Trimming took off 3 bases at V and 6 bases at J, with 20 bases between the two ends. Germline V lookup: CDR1 KGHSH, CDR2 LQKENI. CDR3 size: 17 residues. The CDR3 loop reads CASSPLGDTDFAGELFF. In nucleotides, the CDR3 is TGTGCCAGCTCACCCCTAGGGGACACAGACTTCGCCGGGGAGCTGTTTTTT.

V gene TRBV11-2 combines with J gene TRBJ2-5, with a possible D match to TRBD2 (7 bases). Trimming cost V 10 bases and J 5 bases, with 29 bases left between them. The germline gives CDR1 SGHAT, CDR2 FQNNGV. This CDR3 is 17 amino acids long. The CDR3 is CATQKGGGGGRLETQYF. CDR3 DNA: TGTGCCACCCAGAAGGGGGGAGGGGGGGGCCGTTTGGAGACCCAGTACTTC.

The table lists this clone with a few counts. This rearrangement joins TRBV27 to TRBJ1-1, with D hard to call. V was pared by 5 bases and J by 3 bases, with 10 bases between. This CDR3 is 13 amino acids long. CDR1 and CDR2 from the germline V gene are MNHEY and SMNVEV (reference sequence). The chain's CDR3 is CASSLVVDTEAFF. DNA of the CDR3: TGTGCCAGCAGTCTCGTAGTCGACACTGAAGCTTTCTTT.

A word on this clone: The same CDR3 can be traced to other DNA sequences in this sample. This chain uses TRBV5-6 with TRBJ2-1, with 12 bases that match TRBD1. Germline V gene sequence: CDR1 SGHDT, CDR2 YYEEEE. The CDR3 totals 16 residues. After removal of 5 bases from V and 4 bases from J, the junction contained 7 bases not matched to a gene. CDR3 sequence (DNA): TGTGCCAGCAGTTTCCCGGGACAGGGGGCATACAATGAGCAGTTCTTC. Translation: CASSFPGQGAYNEQFF. The variable domain in full, completed from reference TRBV5-6 and TRBJ2-1, reads DAGVTQSPTHLIKTRGQQVTLRCSPKSGHDTVSWYQQALGQGPQFIFQYYEEEERQRGNFPDRFSGHQFPNYSSELNVNALLLGDSALYLCASSFPGQGAYNEQFFGPGTRLTVL.

The gene calls are TRBV27 and TRBJ1-1, with D uncertain. Trimming removed 3 bases at V and 2 bases at J, with 10 bases between. The germline CDR1 and CDR2 sequences are MNHEY and SMNVEV (reference sequence). This CDR3 is 14 amino acids long. CDR3 in DNA: TGTGCCAGCAGTTTCCTCACAGTTAACACTGAAGCTTTCTTT. It codes for CASSFLTVNTEAFF.

V gene TRBV4-1 combines with J gene TRBJ2-7; D might be TRBD1 (6 bases). The CDR3 totals 14 residues. From germline, CDR1 is MGHRA and CDR2 YSYEKL. V was shortened by 4 bases and J by 4 bases, with 14 bases between the two germline ends. The CDR3 region is CASSPRSGEYEQYF. CDR3 in DNA: TGCGCCAGCAGCCCGCGGTCAGGGGAATACGAGCAGTACTTC.

This clone appeared once. The chain carries TRBV20-1 and TRBJ1-1; D is uncertain. Trimming pared 6 bases from V and 0 bases from J, leaving 5 bases between. Germline lookup yields CDR1 DFQATT and CDR2 SNEGSKA (reference sequence). The CDR3 covers 11 residues. The chain's CDR3 is CSAALNTEAFF. CDR3 sequence (DNA): TGCAGTGCAGCCTTGAACACTGAAGCTTTCTTT.

This rearrangement joins TRBV19 to TRBJ2-7; TRBD1 agrees at 9 bases. This CDR3 is 14 amino acids long. Germline V gives CDR1 LNHDA, CDR2 SQIVND (reference sequence). Trimming at V came to 7 bases and at J to 0 bases, leaving 4 bases not matched to a gene. The CDR3 bases are TGTGCCAGTAAGGAGACAGGGGGCTCCTACGAGCAGTACTTC. This codes for CASKETGGSYEQYF.

The V call is TRBV28, the J call TRBJ1-1; no reliable D call. Trimming cost V 3 bases and J 1 base, with 6 bases left between them. The CDR3 length is 13 residues. Per germline, CDR1 MDHEN and CDR2 SYDVKM. CDR3 sequence (DNA): TGTGCCAGCAGTTTCAAGCAGAACACTGAAGCTTTCTTT. Translated, it gives CASSFKQNTEAFF.

This clone was seen a few times. The sample holds other DNA sequences that translate to the same CDR3. The rearrangement links TRBV30 to TRBJ1-3; unclear D gene. Germline-derived CDR1 and CDR2 are GTSNPN and SVGIG (reference sequence). The length of the CDR3 is 14 residues. Trimming cost V 0 bases and J 0 bases, with 6 bases left between them. Here the CDR3 reads CAWSVGSSGNTIYF. Written as DNA, the CDR3 is TGTGCCTGGAGTGTTGGCAGCTCTGGAAACACCATATATTTT.

This chain connects TRBV7-2 to TRBJ1-1; no reliable D call. V was pared by 1 base and J by 1 base, with 7 bases between. Germline CDR1 is SGHTA and CDR2 is FQGNSA. This CDR3 is 14 amino acids long. The CDR3 is CASSLGQSNTEAFF. CDR3 DNA: TGTGCCAGCAGCTTAGGGCAATCGAACACTGAAGCTTTCTTT.